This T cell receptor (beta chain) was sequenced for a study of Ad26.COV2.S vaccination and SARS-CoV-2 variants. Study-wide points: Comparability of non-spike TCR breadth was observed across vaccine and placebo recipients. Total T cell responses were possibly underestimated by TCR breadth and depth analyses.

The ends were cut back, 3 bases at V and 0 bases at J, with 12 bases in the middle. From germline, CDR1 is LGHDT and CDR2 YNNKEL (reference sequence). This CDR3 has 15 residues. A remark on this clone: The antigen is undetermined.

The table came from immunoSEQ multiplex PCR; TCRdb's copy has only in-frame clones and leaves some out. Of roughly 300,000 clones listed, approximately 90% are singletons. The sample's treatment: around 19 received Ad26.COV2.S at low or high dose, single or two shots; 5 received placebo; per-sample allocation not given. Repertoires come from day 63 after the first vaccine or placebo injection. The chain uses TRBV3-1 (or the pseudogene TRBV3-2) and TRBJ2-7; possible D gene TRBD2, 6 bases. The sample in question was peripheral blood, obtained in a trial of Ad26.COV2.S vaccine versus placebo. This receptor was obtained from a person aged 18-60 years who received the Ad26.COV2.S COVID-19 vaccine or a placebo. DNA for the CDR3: TGTGCCAGCAGCCACAGGGACTCGGGCTCCTACGAGCAGTACTTC. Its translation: CASSHRDSGSYEQYF.